This T cell receptor beta chain was sequenced for a study of cytomegalovirus exposure and HLA in healthy donors. Clones were sequenced by immunoSEQ multiplex PCR, and TCRdb holds only the in-frame ones, with some missing. The sample consists of 160,000 or so clones, approximately 88% of them appearing once. Notes on this clone: No antigen is known for it.

Whole-study findings and limits: Despite most TCR sequences being rare, some public TCRs occurred in many donors. Under in vitro conditions, three CMV-associated chains were confirmed as specific for CMV antigens. The study designated 150 or so TCR beta chains cytomegalovirus-associated. Using the classifier, cytomegalovirus status was reportedly diagnosed with high specificity and sensitivity.

CDR1 and CDR2 (germline): DFQATT, SNEGSKA (reference sequence). The CDR3 runs 10 residues. V was cut by 4 bases and J by 3 bases, with 3 bases left in between. Sequences were obtained from PBMCs. The clonotype comes from a man aged 30 to 45 in good health and CMV-seropositive. This sequence joins TRBV20-1 and TRBJ2-5; D call uncertain. CDR3 in DNA: TGCAGTGCTACCGAAGAGACCCAGTACTTC. Translating gives CSATEETQYF.